These T cell receptor beta chains were read from a single sample in a study of blood T cell repertoires in COVID-19. The assay was immunoSEQ multiplex PCR, and TCRdb's table has in-frame clones only and misses some. There are almost 200,000 clones in the sample; around 81% occur only once, and approximately 0.99% lies in the top ten. Material for sequencing was peripheral blood. The receptors stem from a man in his sixties with COVID-19, enrolled during active disease. Each CDR3 is given with its conserved first and last residue. The D gene is left open where the match is weak. Only part of the rows carry a size: once, few, many, or a class if the clone is expanded.

V gene	D gene	J gene	clone size	CDR3 DNA	CDR3 protein
TRBV4-2	-	TRBJ2-1	-	TGTGCCAGCAGCCACCAGGACAATGAGCAGTTCTTC	CASSHQDNEQFF
TRBV5-1	-	TRBJ1-2	-	TGCGCCAGCAGCTTGGTTTGGTCCTCGGGAGGCTACACCTTC	CASSLVWSSGGYTF
TRBV7-9	TRBD2	TRBJ2-3	-	TGTGCCAGCAGCTCTCTCGCCAGCGGGAGCCCAGATACGCAGTATTTT	CASSSLASGSPDTQYF
TRBV10-3	-	TRBJ2-7	-	TGTGCCATCAGTGGTCAAGCCTCCTACGAGCAGTACTTC	CAISGQASYEQYF
TRBV7-7	TRBD2	TRBJ2-1	once	TGTGCCAGCACCAGGGCGGGGGACAATGAGCAGTTCTTC	CASTRAGDNEQFF
TRBV18	TRBD1	TRBJ1-6	-	TGTGCCAGCTCACCGGGGACAGGGACTTCACCCCTCCACTTT	CASSPGTGTSPLHF
TRBV15	TRBD1	TRBJ1-2	-	TGTGCCACCAGCATTGACAGGGCAACTTATCGCTACACCTTC	CATSIDRATYRYTF
TRBV19	-	TRBJ2-2	-	TGTGCCAGTAGTCCTCTGGCAGAGAACACCGGGGAGCTGTTTTTT	CASSPLAENTGELFF
TRBV9	-	TRBJ2-2	-	TGTGCCAGCAGCGCACTAGAGAACACCGGGGAGCTGTTTTTT	CASSALENTGELFF
TRBV10-1	-	TRBJ2-2	-	TGCGCCAGCAGAGCGGACAGTCTAACCGGGGAGCTGTTTTTT	CASRADSLTGELFF
TRBV30	-	TRBJ1-3	-	TGTGCCTGGGAATCCGGGTATTCTGGAAACACCATATATTTT	CAWESGYSGNTIYF
TRBV5-6	-	TRBJ1-5	-	TGTGCCAGCAGCTTCCGTGATCAGCCCCAGCATTTT	CASSFRDQPQHF
TRBV19	-	TRBJ1-1	few	TGTGCCAGTAGTGAAGGAAGGGGCACTGAAGCTTTCTTT	CASSEGRGTEAFF
TRBV11-2	TRBD2	TRBJ2-2	-	TGTGCCAGCGGGCCCCTTAGCGGGTACACCGGGGAGCTGTTTTTT	CASGPLSGYTGELFF
TRBV2	-	TRBJ1-1	-	TGTGCCAGCAGTCCGGGACTCCGGAACACTGAAGCTTTCTTT	CASSPGLRNTEAFF
TRBV27	-	TRBJ1-1	-	TGTGCCAGCAGTTTTGAAAGCATGAACACTGAAGCTTTCTTT	CASSFESMNTEAFF
TRBV6-1	TRBD1	TRBJ2-7	-	TGTGCCAGCAGTGAAAGTCAGGGGGCAGGCGAGCAGTACTTC	CASSESQGAGEQYF
TRBV5-1	TRBD2	TRBJ2-3	-	TGCGCCAGCAGCTTGCGCGGGGGAGATACGCAGTATTTT	CASSLRGGDTQYF
TRBV14	TRBD1	TRBJ1-1	-	TGTGCCAGCAGTCAAAGGAGTTCAGGGGGCTTTACTGAAGCTTTCTTT	CASSQRSSGGFTEAFF
TRBV12-3/TRBV12-4	-	TRBJ1-5	-	TGTGCCAGCAGTTTTGTGGCAGATCAGCCCCAGCATTTT	CASSFVADQPQHF
TRBV7-9	-	TRBJ1-2	-	TGTGCCAGCAGCTTAATTCAGGAACGTGGCTACACCTTC	CASSLIQERGYTF
TRBV20-1	-	TRBJ1-6	-	TGCAGTGCTAGTCCGGGAAACGCGGGATCACCCCTCCACTTT	CSASPGNAGSPLHF
TRBV7-2	TRBD2	TRBJ2-1	-	TGTGCCAGCAGCCCTAGCCCTGGGAGCGGGAGTTACGATGAGCAGTTCTTC	CASSPSPGSGSYDEQFF
TRBV5-1	-	TRBJ1-5	-	TGCGCCAGCAGCTTAGGCAGGGGTCGAGGTCAGCCCCAGCATTTT	CASSLGRGRGQPQHF
TRBV3-1/TRBV3-2	TRBD2	TRBJ2-5	-	TGTGCCAGCAGCCACCCCCCGGGGGGGACCCAGTACTTC	CASSHPPGGTQYF
TRBV10-2	-	TRBJ1-3	-	TGCGCCAGCAGTGTCCGAGATTCTGGAAACACCATATATTTT	CASSVRDSGNTIYF
TRBV29-1	TRBD1	TRBJ1-1	-	TGCAGCGTTGAAGGACAGGGGAGGACCACTGAAGCTTTCTTT	CSVEGQGRTTEAFF
TRBV6-1	-	TRBJ1-4	-	TGTGCCAGCACTGAACGGTACGCACCAACTAATGAAAAACTGTTTTTT	CASTERYAPTNEKLFF
TRBV7-6	-	TRBJ1-3	-	TGTGCCAGCAGCTTAGAGGACAAATCAAACACCATATATTTT	CASSLEDKSNTIYF
TRBV18	-	TRBJ1-1	-	TGTGCCAGCTCACCAGCGACTGGGAACACTGAAGCTTTCTTT	CASSPATGNTEAFF
TRBV6-5	TRBD1	TRBJ1-5	-	TGTGCCAGCAGTCAGACAGGGATCAATCAGCCCCAGCATTTT	CASSQTGINQPQHF
TRBV7-9	-	TRBJ1-3	-	TGTGCCAGCAGCTTACGGCGAGGAGGTTCGATCTCTGGAAACACCATATATTTT	CASSLRRGGSISGNTIYF
TRBV30	-	TRBJ1-1	-	TGTGCCTACTACCAAGGGGCGAACACTGAAGCTTTCTTT	CAYYQGANTEAFF
TRBV7-2	-	TRBJ2-7	-	TGTGCCAGCAGCTTAGCGGGGCTACTATCCTACGAGCAGTACTTC	CASSLAGLLSYEQYF
TRBV7-8	TRBD1	TRBJ1-6	-	TGTGCCAGCAGCTTAAAAGGGACAGGTTACAATTCACCCCTCCACTTT	CASSLKGTGYNSPLHF
TRBV28	TRBD2	TRBJ2-2	-	TGTGCCAGCAGTTCCCCGGGACTAGCCACGGGGACCGGGGAGCTGTTTTTT	CASSSPGLATGTGELFF
TRBV19	TRBD1	TRBJ1-4	few	TGTGCCAGTAGGGGACAGGCCCCAAATGAAAAACTGTTTTTT	CASRGQAPNEKLFF
TRBV29-1	TRBD1	TRBJ2-5	-	TGCAGCGTTGACGCAGGGACAGAAACCCAGTACTTC	CSVDAGTETQYF
TRBV3-1/TRBV3-2	-	TRBJ1-6	once	TGTGCCAGCAGCCATCGACAGGCCTATAATTCACCCCTCCACTTT	CASSHRQAYNSPLHF
TRBV5-5	-	TRBJ2-7	-	TGTGCCAGCAGCTTCGCACCGGGCGAGCAGTACTTC	CASSFAPGEQYF
TRBV11-2	TRBD1	TRBJ2-7	-	TGTGCCAGCAGCGTGACAGGGGTCTCCTACGAGCAGTACTTC	CASSVTGVSYEQYF
TRBV2	-	TRBJ1-5	-	TGTGCCAGCAGTGTTCAGGGGAGCAGCAATCAGCCCCAGCATTTT	CASSVQGSSNQPQHF
TRBV4-3	-	TRBJ2-7	-	TGCGCCAGCTCTCGGAGGGCAGGTGAATACGAGCAGTACTTC	CASSRRAGEYEQYF
TRBV7-2	-	TRBJ1-1	-	TGTGCCAGCAGCCTTCTGGCGGGGAGAACTGAAGCTTTCTTT	CASSLLAGRTEAFF
TRBV19	TRBD2	TRBJ2-3	-	TGTGCCAGTAGTATCGGACTAGCGGAACACACAGATACGCAGTATTTT	CASSIGLAEHTDTQYF
TRBV5-1	TRBD1	TRBJ2-7	-	TGCGCCAGCAGCTTGGTCACGAAGGGGGCTTGGTACGAGCAGTACTTC	CASSLVTKGAWYEQYF
TRBV30	TRBD1	TRBJ1-1	-	TGTGCCTGGAGTTGGGACAGAGGGGAAGCTTTCTTT	CAWSWDRGEAFF
TRBV3-1/TRBV3-2	TRBD2	TRBJ2-1	-	TGTGCCAGCAGGTCCAGCGGGAGGGTCGGCAATGAGCAGTTCTTC	CASRSSGRVGNEQFF
TRBV19	-	TRBJ1-2	-	TGTGCCAGTAGCCCCGGCCGCGGTGGCTACACCTTC	CASSPGRGGYTF
TRBV18	TRBD1	TRBJ1-2	once	TGTGCCAGCTCCGGTGACAGGGGAGGCAACTATGGCTACACCTTC	CASSGDRGGNYGYTF
TRBV19	TRBD2	TRBJ2-2	-	TGTGCCAGTAGGGGACTAGCGGGAGGGAAAGGGGAGCTGTTTTTT	CASRGLAGGKGELFF
TRBV5-1	-	TRBJ2-7	few	TGCGCCAGCAGCTTGAGCCGGAGCTCCTACGAGCAGTACTTC	CASSLSRSSYEQYF
TRBV27	TRBD1	TRBJ1-4	once	TGTGCCACCCGGGGCCGAACGACAGGGGGGGAGAAACTGTTTTTT	CATRGRTTGGEKLFF
TRBV19	TRBD2	TRBJ2-6	-	TGTGCCAGTAGTCTTCTAGCGGGAGGTACTGGGGCCAACGTCCTGACTTTC	CASSLLAGGTGANVLTF
TRBV30	-	TRBJ1-2	-	TGTGCCTGGGTCCCCCTGGACAGCCCCAACTATGGCTACACCTTC	CAWVPLDSPNYGYTF
TRBV18	TRBD1	TRBJ1-5	once	TGTGCCAGCTCACAGGGAACAGGGGATCAGCCCCAGCATTTT	CASSQGTGDQPQHF
TRBV19	-	TRBJ1-1	few	TGTGCCAGTAGTATTTTCGGGGGGAACACTGAAGCTTTCTTT	CASSIFGGNTEAFF
TRBV6-6	TRBD1	TRBJ1-4	-	TGTGCCAGCAATGCCGGGACAGGGGCTGAAAAACTGTTTTTT	CASNAGTGAEKLFF
TRBV30	TRBD1	TRBJ1-6	few	TGTGCTGTGTCGGGACAGGGCAATTCACCCCTCCACTTT	CAVSGQGNSPLHF
TRBV5-1	TRBD1	TRBJ1-2	-	TGCGCCAGCAGCTTGGAGGGACAGGGTGAAGGCTACACCTTC	CASSLEGQGEGYTF